Below are 16 T cell receptor beta chains sequenced from a single sample in a study of shared clonotypes between healthy human individuals. The table came from immunoSEQ multiplex PCR; TCRdb's copy has only in-frame clones and leaves some out. The table has 2 million to 3 million clones, approximately 92% seen once. The sequencing sample was made of naive CD4+ T cells sorted from blood. Subset reported: CD45RA+ positively selected. All receptors come from a man in his late teens or twenties in good health.

The CDR3 sequence: CASSPPNTVAPTYEQYF. CDR3 in DNA: TGTGCCAGCAGCCCCCCCAATACAGTAGCTCCCACCTACGAGCAGTACTTC. The chain couples TRBV5-4 to TRBJ2-7; D gene unclear. Deletions cut 4 bases from V and 2 bases from J, with 22 bases between. CDR3 length: 17 amino acids. Germline loops: CDR1 SGHNT, CDR2 YYREEE (reference sequence).

The chain uses TRBV19 and TRBJ2-2, with 11 bases that match TRBD2. The V gene's germline CDR1 is LNHDA and CDR2 SQIVND (reference sequence). V gave up 5 bases and J gave up 5 bases; unmatched junction bases: 7. The CDR3 has 16 amino acids. The CDR3 coding sequence is TGTGCCAGTAGTCAATTAGCGGGAGGGCGTACCGGGGAGCTGTTTTTT. Translated: CASSQLAGGRTGELFF.

The chain couples TRBV7-6 to TRBJ1-1; D call uncertain. From germline, CDR1 is SGHVS and CDR2 FNYEAQ. V lost 1 base and J 1 base, leaving 10 bases between the germline ends. The CDR3 is made up of 15 amino acids. CDR3 in amino acids: CASSLVTTGNTEAFF. The CDR3 DNA sequence: TGTGCCAGCAGCTTAGTTACGACGGGGAACACTGAAGCTTTCTTT.

V is TRBV5-1 and J is TRBJ2-3, with D unclear. Germline V lookup: CDR1 SGHRS, CDR2 YFSETQ. The CDR3 totals 15 residues. Trimming took 0 bases from V and 5 from J, leaving 13 bases between them. In DNA, the CDR3 is TGCGCCAGCAGCTTGGGACCTATCGGTGGAGATACGCAGTATTTT. It translates to CASSLGPIGGDTQYF.

The CDR3 reads CASSWDSGNYGYTF. In DNA form, the CDR3 reads TGTGCCAGCAGCTGGGACAGCGGGAACTATGGCTACACCTTC. V is TRBV28 and J is TRBJ1-2; TRBD1 matches at 7 bases. The germline CDR1 and CDR2 sequences are MDHEN and SYDVKM. After removal of 6 bases from V and 2 bases from J, the junction contained 6 bases not matched to a gene. The CDR3 contains 14 residues.

The genes are TRBV19 and TRBJ1-4; D perhaps matches TRBD1 (5 bases). V was trimmed by 0 bases and J by 7 bases, leaving 15 bases between them. The CDR3 has 16 amino acids. Germline V gene data show CDR1 as LNHDA and CDR2 as SQIVND (reference sequence). The CDR3 DNA reads TGTGCCAGTAGTATAGATACAACCGGGGCGCTTGAAAAACTGTTTTTT. Its protein product is CASSIDTTGALEKLFF.

This clone was detected only once. For the CDR3, the DNA is TGTGCCATCAGTGTCCAGGGGACGGGGGGCTACACCTTC. It yields the protein CAISVQGTGGYTF. The chain uses TRBV10-3 and TRBJ1-2; possibly TRBD1 for D (6 bases). There are 13 residues in the CDR3. V lost 4 bases and J 8 bases, leaving 14 bases between the germline ends. The V gene's germline CDR1 is ENHRY and CDR2 SYGVKD.

The rearrangement uses TRBV6-1 and TRBJ1-1; D call uncertain. The CDR3 runs 14 residues. V shed 7 bases and J shed 4 bases, with 16 bases lying between them. From germline, CDR1 is MNHNS and CDR2 SASEGT. The CDR3 DNA reads as TGTGCCAGCAATCAGCTGCTAACGGGCACTGAAGCTTTCTTT. Amino acid sequence: CASNQLLTGTEAFF.

The chain employs TRBV5-1 and TRBJ2-1, with D tentatively TRBD1 or TRBD2 (6 bases each). The length of the CDR3 is 15 residues. The germline V and J ends were trimmed by 3 bases and 0 bases, with 10 bases remaining between them. Germline V gives CDR1 SGHRS, CDR2 YFSETQ. CDR3 residues: CASSSRGDSYNEQFF. For the CDR3, the DNA is TGCGCCAGCAGCTCGAGGGGGGACTCCTACAATGAGCAGTTCTTC.

The rearrangement links TRBV7-2 to TRBJ2-3; D might be TRBD2 (5 bases). The CDR3 sequence is 14 residues long. Trimming left V 5 bases short and J 2 bases short, with 11 bases between. Germline V gene lookup returns CDR1 SGHTA and CDR2 FQGNSA. CDR3 DNA sequence: TGTGCCAGCAGCCCAGCGGAACCCACAGATACGCAGTATTTT. Protein product: CASSPAEPTDTQYF.

The J gene is TRBJ1-2, the V gene TRBV7-8; maybe TRBD1 (5 bases). CDR1 SGHVS and CDR2 FQNEAQ come from the germline V gene. Trimming pared 5 bases from V and 2 bases from J, leaving 15 bases between. This CDR3 region has 15 residues. DNA of the CDR3: TGTGCCAGCAGCCCGGGGACGTCTTCCAACTATGGCTACACCTTC. Amino acids: CASSPGTSSNYGYTF.

This sequence joins TRBV7-8 and TRBJ1-3; D is unresolved. This CDR3 contains 16 residues. The ends were cut back, 1 base at V and 0 bases at J, with 10 bases in the middle. Germline values: CDR1 SGHVS, CDR2 FQNEAQ. CDR3 nucleotide sequence: TGTGCCAGCAGCTTAGTCCCTCAAAGCTCTGGAAACACCATATATTTT. Protein: CASSLVPQSSGNTIYF.

The chain joins TRBV5-1 to TRBJ2-3; tentatively, D is TRBD2 (6 bases). V gave up 0 bases and J gave up 1 base, with 12 bases separating them. CDR1 and CDR2 (germline): SGHRS, YFSETQ. CDR3 length: 16 residues. Here the CDR3 DNA reads TGCGCCAGCAGCTTGGCCGTCGGGGGAGGCACAGATACGCAGTATTTT. Residues: CASSLAVGGGTDTQYF.

This chain connects TRBV18 to TRBJ2-5; no clear D gene. Germline V gives CDR1 KGHSH, CDR2 LQKENI. The CDR3 length is 14 residues. V was shortened by 4 bases and J by 2 bases, with 11 bases between the two germline ends. CDR3 coding DNA: TGTGCCAGCTCACTTGGCCCCTGGCAAGAGACCCAGTACTTC. Translated, it gives CASSLGPWQETQYF.

This rearrangement joins TRBV18 to TRBJ2-1; a possible D gene is TRBD2 (6 bases). This CDR3 has 15 amino acids. Germline loops: CDR1 KGHSH, CDR2 LQKENI. Trimming cost V 4 bases and J 6 bases, with 16 bases left between them. The CDR3 coding sequence is TGTGCCAGCTCACTCGGGACTCCCGGAGGCAATGAGCAGTTCTTC. This codes for CASSLGTPGGNEQFF. Filled out from reference TRBV18 and TRBJ2-1, the complete variable domain reads NAGVMQNPRHLVRRRGQEARLRCSPMKGHSHVYWYRQLPEEGLKFMVYLQKENIIDESGMPKERFSAEFPKEGPSILRIQQVVRGDSAAYFCASSLGTPGGNEQFFGPGTRLTVL.

This clone has a single count. Here the CDR3 reads CASSYPLGSGDTGELFF. The DNA for the CDR3 is TGTGCCAGCAGCTACCCTCTGGGTAGCGGGGACACCGGGGAGCTGTTTTTT. The chain employs TRBV5-6 and TRBJ2-2; 8 nucleotides align to TRBD2. V was clipped by 3 bases and J by 3 bases; unmatched bases: 10. CDR1 is SGHDT, CDR2 YYEEEE, per germline. There are 17 residues in the CDR3.